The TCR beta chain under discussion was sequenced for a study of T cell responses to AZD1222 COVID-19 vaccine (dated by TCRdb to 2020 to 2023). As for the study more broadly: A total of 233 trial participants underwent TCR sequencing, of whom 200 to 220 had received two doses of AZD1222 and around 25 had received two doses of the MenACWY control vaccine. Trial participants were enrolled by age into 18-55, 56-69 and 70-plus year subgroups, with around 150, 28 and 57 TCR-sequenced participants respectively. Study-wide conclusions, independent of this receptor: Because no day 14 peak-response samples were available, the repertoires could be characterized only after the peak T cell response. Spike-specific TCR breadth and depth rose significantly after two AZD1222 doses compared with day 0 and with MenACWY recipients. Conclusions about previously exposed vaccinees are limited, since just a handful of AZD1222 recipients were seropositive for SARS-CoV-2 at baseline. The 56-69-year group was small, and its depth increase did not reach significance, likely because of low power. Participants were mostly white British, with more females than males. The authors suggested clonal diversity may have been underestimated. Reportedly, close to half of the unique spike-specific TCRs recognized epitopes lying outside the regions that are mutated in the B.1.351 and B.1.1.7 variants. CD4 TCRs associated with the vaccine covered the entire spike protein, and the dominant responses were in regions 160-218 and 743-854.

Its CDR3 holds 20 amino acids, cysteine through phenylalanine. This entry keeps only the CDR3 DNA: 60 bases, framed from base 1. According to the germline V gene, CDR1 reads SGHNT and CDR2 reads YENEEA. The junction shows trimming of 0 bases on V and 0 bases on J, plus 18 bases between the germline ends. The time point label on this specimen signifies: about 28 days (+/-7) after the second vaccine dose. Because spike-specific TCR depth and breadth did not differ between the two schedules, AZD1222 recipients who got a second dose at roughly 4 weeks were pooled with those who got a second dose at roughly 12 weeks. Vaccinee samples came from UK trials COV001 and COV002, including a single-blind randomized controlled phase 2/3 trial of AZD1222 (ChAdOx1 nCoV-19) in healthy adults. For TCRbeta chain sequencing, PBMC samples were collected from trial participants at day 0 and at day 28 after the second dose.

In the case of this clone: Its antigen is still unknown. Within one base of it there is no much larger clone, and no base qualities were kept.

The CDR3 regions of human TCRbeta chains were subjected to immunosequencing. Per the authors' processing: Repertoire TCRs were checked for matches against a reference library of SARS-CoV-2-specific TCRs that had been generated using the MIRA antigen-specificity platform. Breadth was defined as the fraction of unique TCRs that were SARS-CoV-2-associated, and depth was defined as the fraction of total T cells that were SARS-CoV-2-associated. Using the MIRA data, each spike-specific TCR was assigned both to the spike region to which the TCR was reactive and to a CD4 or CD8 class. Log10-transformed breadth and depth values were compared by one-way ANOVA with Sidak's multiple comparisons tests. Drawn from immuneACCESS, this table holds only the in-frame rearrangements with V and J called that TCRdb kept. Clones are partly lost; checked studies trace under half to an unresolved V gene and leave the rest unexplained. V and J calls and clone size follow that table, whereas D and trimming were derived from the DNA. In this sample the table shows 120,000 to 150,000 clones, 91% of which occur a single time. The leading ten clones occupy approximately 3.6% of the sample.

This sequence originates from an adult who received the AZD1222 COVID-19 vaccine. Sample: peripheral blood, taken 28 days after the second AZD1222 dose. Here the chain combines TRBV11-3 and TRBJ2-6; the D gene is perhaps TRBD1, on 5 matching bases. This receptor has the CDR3 CASSLDVWGKLFSGANVLTF. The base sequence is TGTGCCAGCAGCTTAGATGTGTGGGGCAAGCTCTTCTCTGGGGCCAACGTCCTGACTTTC.